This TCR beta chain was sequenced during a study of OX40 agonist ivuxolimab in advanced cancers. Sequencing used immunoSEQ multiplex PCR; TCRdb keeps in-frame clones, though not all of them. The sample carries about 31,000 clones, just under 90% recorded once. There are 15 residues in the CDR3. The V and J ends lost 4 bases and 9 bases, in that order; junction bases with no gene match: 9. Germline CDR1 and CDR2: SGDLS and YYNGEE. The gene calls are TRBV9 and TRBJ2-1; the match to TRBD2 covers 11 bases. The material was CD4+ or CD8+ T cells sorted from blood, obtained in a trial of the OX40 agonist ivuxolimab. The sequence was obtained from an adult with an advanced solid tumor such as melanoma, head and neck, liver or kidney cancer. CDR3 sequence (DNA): TGTGCCAGCAGCTTTAGCGGGGGGGCTTCGTTTGAGCAGTTCTTC. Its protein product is CASSFSGGASFEQFF.